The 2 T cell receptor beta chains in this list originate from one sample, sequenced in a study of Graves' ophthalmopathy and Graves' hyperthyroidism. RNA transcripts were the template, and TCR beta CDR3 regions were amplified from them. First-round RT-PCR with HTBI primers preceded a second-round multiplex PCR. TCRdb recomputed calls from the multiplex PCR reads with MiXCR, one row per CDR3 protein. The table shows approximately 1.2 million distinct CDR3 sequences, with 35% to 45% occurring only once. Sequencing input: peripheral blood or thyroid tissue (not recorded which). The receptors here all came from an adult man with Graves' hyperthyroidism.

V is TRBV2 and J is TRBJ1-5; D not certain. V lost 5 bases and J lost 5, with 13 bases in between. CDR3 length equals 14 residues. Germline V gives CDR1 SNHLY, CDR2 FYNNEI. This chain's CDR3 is CASSLTQRDQPQHF. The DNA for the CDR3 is TGTGCCAGCAGTTTAACGCAGCGCGATCAGCCCCAGCATTTT.

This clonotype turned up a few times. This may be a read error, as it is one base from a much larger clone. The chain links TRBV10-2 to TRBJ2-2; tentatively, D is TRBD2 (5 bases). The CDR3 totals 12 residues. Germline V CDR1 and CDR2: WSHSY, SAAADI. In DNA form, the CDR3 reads TGTGCCAGCGGCCATGCGGTCGGGGAGCTGTTTTTT. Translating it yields CASGHAVGELFF.